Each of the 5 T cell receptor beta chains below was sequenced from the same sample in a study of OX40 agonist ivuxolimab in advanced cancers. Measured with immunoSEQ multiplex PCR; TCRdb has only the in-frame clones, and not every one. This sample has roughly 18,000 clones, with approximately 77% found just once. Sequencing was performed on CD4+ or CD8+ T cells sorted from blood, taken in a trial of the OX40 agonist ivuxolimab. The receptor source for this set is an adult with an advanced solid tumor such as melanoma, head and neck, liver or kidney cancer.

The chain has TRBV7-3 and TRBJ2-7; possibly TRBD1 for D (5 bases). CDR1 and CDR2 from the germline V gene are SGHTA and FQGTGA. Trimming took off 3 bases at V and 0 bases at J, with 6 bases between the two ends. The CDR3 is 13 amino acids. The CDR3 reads CASSLGPSYEQYF. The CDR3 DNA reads TGTGCCAGCAGCTTGGGGCCCTCCTACGAGCAGTACTTC.

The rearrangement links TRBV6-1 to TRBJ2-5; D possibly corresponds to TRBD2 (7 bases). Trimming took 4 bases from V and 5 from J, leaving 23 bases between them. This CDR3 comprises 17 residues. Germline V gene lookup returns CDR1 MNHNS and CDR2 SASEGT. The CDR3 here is CASSALFTGGLRETQYF. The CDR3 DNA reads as TGTGCCAGCAGTGCCCTCTTTACCGGGGGGCTCCGGGAGACCCAGTACTTC.

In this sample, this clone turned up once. The CDR3 sequence is CASSLDSDSYEQYF. The CDR3 DNA reads TGTGCCAGCAGCTTGGACAGCGACTCCTACGAGCAGTACTTC. This sequence joins TRBV7-6 and TRBJ2-7, with TRBD1 as a possible D gene (6 bases). Trimming pared 3 bases from V and 0 bases from J, leaving 9 bases between. Germline V CDR1 and CDR2: SGHVS, FNYEAQ. The CDR3 runs to 14 residues.

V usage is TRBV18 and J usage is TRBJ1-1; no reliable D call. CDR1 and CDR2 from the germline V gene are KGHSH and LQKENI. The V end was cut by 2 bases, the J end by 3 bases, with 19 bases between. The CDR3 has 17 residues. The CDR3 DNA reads TGTGCCAGCTCACCAACACTTTCGGTCCTCACGGACACTGAAGCTTTCTTT. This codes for CASSPTLSVLTDTEAFF.

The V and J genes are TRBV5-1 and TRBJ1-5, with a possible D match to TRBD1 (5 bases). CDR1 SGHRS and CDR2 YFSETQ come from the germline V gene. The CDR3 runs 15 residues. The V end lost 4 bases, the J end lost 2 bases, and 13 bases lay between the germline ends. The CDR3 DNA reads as TGCGCCAGCAGCGAGACAGCGGGTGGCAATCAGCCCCAGCATTTT. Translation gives CASSETAGGNQPQHF.